This is a list of T cell receptor beta chains from one sample in a study of CD8+CD57+ T cells in acquired aplastic anemia. TCRdb re-called the reads through MiXCR, storing one row per CDR3 protein. This sample has 60,000 to 75,000 distinct CDR3 sequences, with about 50% found just once. Sequenced sample: sorted CD4+, CD8+, or CD8+CD57+ T cells (not recorded which) from PBMCs. Receptors were obtained from a human donor in good health, serving as a control. Both conserved end residues are part of each CDR3. A D gene is named only where the DNA matches it firmly. A row's size may be missing; if present it is once, few, many or a size class.

V	length	J	D	size	CDR3	DNA
TRBV19	13	TRBJ2-7	NA	NA	CASSKVGSYEQYF	TGTGCCAGTAGTAAGGTGGGATCCTACGAGCAGTACTTC
TRBV15	14	TRBJ2-7	TRBD1	NA	CATSRDRGYGEQYF	TGTGCCACCAGCAGGGACAGGGGATACGGGGAGCAGTACTTC
TRBV20-1	15	TRBJ2-3	TRBD1	NA	CSARTDDRVTDTQYF	TGCAGTGCTAGAACCGATGACAGGGTGACAGATACGCAGTATTTT
TRBV10-3	10	TRBJ2-5	NA	once	CAISESGQYF	TGTGCCATCAGTGAGTCAGGACAGTACTTC
TRBV7-9	14	TRBJ2-7	TRBD2	NA	CASSLALAGYEQYF	TGTGCCAGCAGCTTAGCGTTAGCGGGCTACGAGCAGTACTTC
TRBV6-2/TRBV6-3	15	TRBJ2-7	TRBD1	NA	CASSYAGTGGGEQYF	TGTGCCAGCAGTTACGCAGGGACAGGGGGTGGCGAGCAGTACTTC
TRBV24-1	15	TRBJ2-1	NA	NA	CATSPGQASYNEQFF	TGTGCCACCAGCCCCGGGCAGGCGTCCTACAATGAGCAGTTCTTC
TRBV5-1	14	TRBJ2-7	TRBD2	NA	CASNLGLGPYEQYF	TGCGCCAGCAACTTGGGACTAGGGCCCTACGAGCAGTACTTC
TRBV19	12	TRBJ1-5	NA	medium-sized	CASSMFGQPQHF	TGTGCCAGTAGTATGTTTGGACAGCCCCAGCATTTT
TRBV15	14	TRBJ2-7	TRBD2	once	CATSRASGRDEQYF	TGTGCCACCAGCAGGGCTAGCGGGAGGGACGAGCAGTACTTC
TRBV5-1	16	TRBJ2-2	TRBD2	NA	CASSRTSGRGTGELFF	TGCGCCAGCAGCAGGACTAGCGGGAGAGGAACCGGGGAGCTGTTTTTT
TRBV10-3	15	TRBJ1-2	NA	NA	CAISESGRANYGYTF	TGTGCCATCAGTGAATCCGGCAGAGCTAACTATGGCTACACCTTC
TRBV25-1	14	TRBJ1-2	NA	NA	CASSEETVNYGYTF	TGTGCCAGCAGTGAAGAGACAGTCAACTATGGCTACACCTTC
TRBV12-3/TRBV12-4	14	TRBJ1-2	NA	many	CASSSTGVLYGYTF	TGTGCCAGCAGTTCGACAGGCGTTCTCTATGGCTACACCTTC
TRBV14	16	TRBJ1-3	TRBD1	many	CASSQATGGSGNTIYF	TGTGCCAGCAGCCAAGCCACAGGGGGAAGTGGAAACACCATATATTTT
TRBV2	15	TRBJ2-2	TRBD2	NA	CASTLGTTNTGELFF	TGTGCCAGCACTCTCGGGACTACGAACACCGGGGAGCTGTTTTTT
TRBV5-1	18	TRBJ2-3	TRBD2	many	CASSSGLAGISSTDTQYF	TGCGCCAGCAGCTCCGGACTAGCGGGGATTTCTAGCACAGATACGCAGTATTTT
TRBV20-1	13	TRBJ2-6	NA	NA	CSAINSGANVLTF	TGCAGTGCTATAAACTCTGGGGCCAACGTCCTGACTTTC
TRBV7-9	14	TRBJ2-5	TRBD1	NA	CASSLGTGVETQYF	TGTGCCAGCAGCTTAGGGACAGGGGTGGAGACCCAGTACTTC
TRBV20-1	13	TRBJ2-7	TRBD1	NA	CSAETGGSYEQYF	TGCAGTGCTGAAACAGGGGGCTCTTACGAGCAGTACTTC
TRBV27	14	TRBJ1-5	NA	many	CASSLGQSNQPQHF	TGTGCCAGCAGTCTCGGACAGAGCAATCAGCCCCAGCATTTT
TRBV7-8	15	TRBJ1-1	NA	NA	CASRPLGAGNTEAFF	TGTGCCAGCAGACCTCTTGGGGCGGGGAACACTGAAGCTTTCTTT
TRBV19	14	TRBJ1-5	TRBD1	medium-sized	CASSVGQGNQPQHF	TGTGCCAGTAGTGTGGGACAGGGTAATCAGCCCCAGCATTTT
TRBV6-2/TRBV6-3	13	TRBJ2-7	NA	NA	CASRIQQAYEQYF	TGTGCCAGCAGAATCCAGCAGGCCTACGAGCAGTACTTC
TRBV27	15	TRBJ2-7	TRBD1	many	CASGSTGTGGFEQYF	TGTGCCAGCGGAAGTACCGGGACAGGGGGGTTCGAGCAGTACTTC
TRBV7-9	12	TRBJ2-5	NA	NA	CASSLYQETQYF	TGTGCCAGCAGCTTGTACCAAGAGACCCAGTACTTC
TRBV7-3	15	TRBJ2-7	TRBD1	NA	CASSPMTGGRYEQYF	TGTGCCAGCAGCCCTATGACAGGGGGAAGGTACGAGCAGTACTTC
TRBV28	14	TRBJ2-5	NA	many	CASRPSGSRETQYF	TGTGCCAGCAGACCGTCTGGGTCCAGGGAGACCCAGTACTTC
TRBV20-1	13	TRBJ1-2	TRBD1	NA	CSARDRGTYGYTF	TGCAGTGCTAGGGACAGGGGGACTTATGGCTACACCTTC
TRBV10-3	13	TRBJ1-1	NA	medium-sized	CAISVVGNTEAFF	TGTGCCATCAGTGTAGTGGGGAACACTGAAGCTTTCTTT
TRBV12-3/TRBV12-4	14	TRBJ1-1	TRBD1	many	CASSLDRGRTEAFF	TGTGCCAGCAGTTTGGACAGGGGGCGCACTGAAGCTTTCTTT
TRBV6-1	15	TRBJ2-5	TRBD1	many	CASSRRSGTEETQYF	TGTGCCAGCAGTAGACGATCCGGGACAGAAGAGACCCAGTACTTC
TRBV2	19	TRBJ2-2	TRBD1	NA	CASRPPGQGRNRKTGELFF	TGTGCCAGCAGGCCCCCGGGACAGGGTCGTAATAGGAAGACCGGGGAGCTGTTTTTT
TRBV2	15	TRBJ2-1	TRBD2	NA	CASSESGSSGGAQFF	TGTGCCAGCAGTGAATCGGGTTCGAGCGGGGGTGCGCAGTTCTTC
TRBV10-3	13	TRBJ2-5	TRBD2	NA	CAISSGGLWTQYF	TGTGCCATCAGTAGCGGGGGGTTGTGGACCCAGTACTTC
TRBV10-3	12	TRBJ1-1	NA	NA	CAISPDRIEAFF	TGTGCCATCAGCCCCGACAGAATTGAAGCTTTCTTT
TRBV5-4	15	TRBJ1-1	NA	many	CASSSVAGPVTEAFF	TGTGCCAGCAGCTCCGTGGCGGGGCCTGTCACTGAAGCTTTCTTT
TRBV7-7	15	TRBJ2-7	NA	medium-sized	CASSQRDGPTYEQYF	TGTGCCAGCAGCCAGAGGGACGGCCCTACCTACGAGCAGTACTTC
TRBV9	16	TRBJ1-1	NA	NA	CASSASGAQGNTEAFF	TGTGCCAGCAGCGCTTCAGGGGCGCAGGGGAACACTGAAGCTTTCTTT
TRBV7-8	15	TRBJ1-5	TRBD1	many	CASSLRQGLNQPQHF	TGTGCCAGCAGCTTACGACAGGGGCTCAATCAGCCCCAGCATTTT
TRBV5-6	15	TRBJ2-7	NA	many	CASSWGGRTPYEQYF	TGTGCCAGCAGCTGGGGCGGACGGACTCCCTACGAGCAGTACTTC